Included here is one T cell receptor (beta chain) sequence, with context. Its antigen is as yet unknown. The source of the sample is a study of cytomegalovirus exposure and HLA in healthy donors. Turning to the study itself: In a later analysis, it was reported that the approximately 120 validation repertoires had been produced on the same platform as the 600 to 850 repertoires belonging to the first cohort.

The donors belonged to the roughly 120-subject validation cohort, separate from the approximately 700-subject first cohort. The study's findings and limits: Rarity characterized most TCR sequences, yet some public TCRs appeared in many donors. Cytomegalovirus association was listed for 150 or so TCR beta chains.

Libraries were prepared by immunoSEQ multiplex PCR; TCRdb keeps only in-frame clonotypes and omits some of them. This repertoire shows 200,000 or so clones, roughly 84% found once; its top ten account for about an eighth. V was clipped by 7 bases and J by 8 bases, with 12 bases between them. The length of the CDR3 is 12 residues. CDR1 is MGHDK, CDR2 SYGVNS, per germline. The specimen sequenced was PBMCs. The sequence derives from a woman in her twenties or thirties in good health and CMV-seropositive. V is TRBV25-1 and J is TRBJ2-1; a possible D gene is TRBD2 (5 bases). The CDR3 DNA sequence: TGTGCCAGCACCCTTAGCGACGATGAGCAGTTCTTC. Protein product: CASTLSDDEQFF.